The sample holds a few counts of the clone carrying this T cell receptor beta chain. Germline assignment: CDR1 SGHNT and CDR2 YYREEE (reference sequence). Losses at the gene ends were 2 bases for V and 0 bases for J; bases not matched to a gene: 5. This CDR3 has 17 amino acids. The source of the sample is a study of identical twins. MiXCR was run by TCRdb on the 5' RACE reads, yielding one entry per CDR3 protein. Among 240,000 or so distinct CDR3 sequences, roughly 10% were seen once, and the ten largest hold about a tenth. The sequenced sample was memory T cells sorted from blood. The receptor's source is a man aged 50 or older in good health. The J gene is TRBJ2-3, the V gene TRBV5-4; 11 bases agree with TRBD1. The CDR3 nucleotides read TGTGCCAGCAGCTTAGGGGACAGGGGGATCAGCACAGATACGCAGTATTTT. This translates into CASSLGDRGISTDTQYF.